These 7 T cell receptor beta chains were sequenced from one sample in a study of blood T cell repertoires in COVID-19. The assay was immunoSEQ multiplex PCR, and TCRdb's table has in-frame clones only and misses some. The sample holds about 170,000 clones, approximately 90% seen once. The specimen sequenced was peripheral blood. Receptors were obtained from a woman of 80 years or more in a cohort sampled during active or convalescent COVID-19.

The chain links TRBV24-1 to TRBJ1-3; D not resolved. Trimming took off 4 bases at V and 0 bases at J, with 9 bases between the two ends. Germline V gene sequence: CDR1 KGHDR, CDR2 SFDVKD. This CDR3 contains 15 residues. The CDR3 coding sequence is TGTGCCACCAGTGAGGCGGGCGTCTCTGGAAACACCATATATTTT. Its translation is CATSEAGVSGNTIYF.

The chain uses TRBV25-1 and TRBJ1-5; D might be TRBD1 (6 bases). This CDR3 is 16 amino acids long. Germline CDR1 MGHDK, CDR2 SYGVNS. Trimming cost V 8 bases and J 1 base, with 18 bases left between them. CDR3 bases: TGTGCCAGCGCCGGTCGAGGGACAAAGAGCAATCAGCCCCAGCATTTT. The encoded protein is CASAGRGTKSNQPQHF.

The V and J genes are TRBV24-1 and TRBJ1-2; TRBD1 matches 8 bases. V trimming: 3 bases; J trimming: 10 bases; junction bases outside the gene matches: 9. In germline, CDR1 is KGHDR, CDR2 SFDVKD. The CDR3 runs to 14 residues. In nucleotides, the CDR3 is TGTGCCACCAGTGATCCGCGGACAGGGATGTACTACACCTTC. Encoded protein: CATSDPRTGMYYTF.

This chain joins TRBV7-2 and TRBJ1-5; 11 bases are a match to TRBD1. Germline CDR1 and CDR2: SGHTA and FQGNSA. Germline trimming cut 2 bases from V and 6 bases from J; bases unmatched to any gene: 6. The CDR3 is 16 residues long. The chain's CDR3 is CASSLLGTGGSQPQHF. The DNA of the CDR3 is TGTGCCAGCAGCTTACTCGGGACAGGGGGAAGTCAGCCCCAGCATTTT.

J is TRBJ1-5 and V is TRBV5-1; tentative D call: TRBD1 (6 bases). V lost 5 bases and J 3 bases, leaving 12 bases between the germline ends. There are 14 residues in the CDR3. CDR1 and CDR2 (germline): SGHRS, YFSETQ. The CDR3 here is CASSYGTPNQPQHF. The CDR3 coding sequence is TGCGCCAGCAGTTACGGGACACCCAATCAGCCCCAGCATTTT.

The chain has TRBV7-8 and TRBJ1-1; TRBD1 aligns across 11 bases. The CDR3 is 15 amino acids. Germline V CDR1 and CDR2: SGHVS, FQNEAQ. Unmatched junction bases numbered 2, after V lost 5 bases and J lost 0 bases. CDR3 bases: TGTGCCAGCAGCCAGGACAGGGGGCTGAACACTGAAGCTTTCTTT. Amino acids: CASSQDRGLNTEAFF.

The V gene is TRBV12-3 or TRBV12-4, the J gene TRBJ1-2; D unresolved. The CDR3 runs 13 residues. Trimming cost V 6 bases and J 2 bases, with 10 bases left between them. The CDR3 region has the DNA TGTGCCAGCAGGGTCGGACTGAACTATGGCTACACCTTC. The encoded protein is CASRVGLNYGYTF.